This T cell receptor beta chain was sequenced in a study of T cell responses to AZD1222 COVID-19 vaccine. Findings and limits, study-wide: There were mostly white British donors and more females than males, and clonal diversity was possibly underestimated.

With regard to this clone: Its matching antigen is unknown.

From germline, CDR1 is MDHEN and CDR2 SYDVKM. V trimming: 10 bases; J trimming: 0 bases; junction bases outside the gene matches: 12. CDR3 length: 15 amino acids. Data came from immunoSEQ multiplex PCR; TCRdb stores just in-frame clones and leaves some out. This sample has approximately 110,000 clones, with roughly 87% found just once. This receptor was identified in an adult in good health. The V and J genes are TRBV28 and TRBJ2-7; 7 bases map to TRBD2. The material sequenced was peripheral blood, taken on day 0 of AZD1222 vaccination. The CDR3 sequence is CATQPGGGTSYEQYF. Written as DNA, the CDR3 is TGTGCCACCCAACCCGGCGGGGGAACCTCCTACGAGCAGTACTTC.